A single T cell receptor (beta chain) is shown here with its context. Its antigen is not known. The CDR3 extends 3 residues past the end of the read, so its final part is completed from the germline J gene. V was clipped by 2 bases and J by 2 bases; unmatched bases: 3. Looked up from germline, CDR1 is SGHVS and CDR2 is FNYEAQ. The CDR3 loop spans 16 amino acids. The data originate from a study of T cells in women clearing cervical HPV infection. Study findings and constraints: A classifier using richness and V gene abundances reached an AUC of around 0.83.

HPV was found by MY09/MY11 PCR and dot-blot genotyping. Libraries were prepared by immunoSEQ multiplex PCR; TCRdb keeps only in-frame clonotypes and omits some of them. The sample includes roughly 35,000 clones. The material sequenced was blood buffy coat. The clonotype was recovered from a woman between 18 and 70 years old with a cervical HPV16 infection that either progressed to CIN3+ or cleared (not recorded which). The chain joins TRBV7-6 to TRBJ2-5, with TRBD2 matching over 12 bases. CDR3 DNA, as far as it was read: TGTGCCAGCAGCTTACTAGCGGGGGGGCTACAAGAGACC. Translated, it gives CASSLLAGGLQET. The whole CDR3 protein is CASSLLAGGLQETQYF.